This T cell receptor (beta chain) was retrieved from a study of shared clonotypes between healthy human individuals. The CDR3 extends over 15 amino acids. V was clipped by 4 bases and J by 4 bases; unmatched bases: 6. Per germline, CDR1 MRHNA and CDR2 SNTAGT. The repertoire was sequenced with immunoSEQ multiplex PCR; TCRdb's copy has only in-frame clones and lacks some. The sample records around 750,000 clones, roughly 70% being singletons. The specimen was memory CD4+ T cells sorted from blood. Documented subset: CD45RA-negative fraction. The genes are TRBV6-4 and TRBJ2-3; 9 bases fit TRBD2. This clonotype was sampled from a woman aged 30 to 39 in good health. This CDR3 reads CASSVTLAGSDTQYF. DNA for the CDR3: TGTGCCAGCAGTGTAACCCTAGCGGGATCAGATACGCAGTATTTT.